The clone carrying this T cell receptor (beta chain) occurred a few times. This CDR3 is 15 amino acids long. Germline V gene sequence: CDR1 DFQATT, CDR2 SNEGSKA (reference sequence). V lost 2 bases, J lost 9 bases, and 11 bases stayed unmatched. These data originate in a study of response to subunit inactivated influenza vaccine. TCRdb recomputed calls from the RT-PCR reads with MiXCR, one row per CDR3 protein. The sample shows about 800,000 distinct CDR3 sequences, 21% of them seen only once. Sequencing was performed on PBMCs from blood, taken 4 to 6 days after vaccination. The chain couples TRBV20-1 to TRBJ2-1; 9 bases fit TRBD1. The receptor comes from a man aged 50 to 59 who received an inactivated influenza vaccine. CDR3 nucleotides: TGCAGTGCTAGACCCCGGGACAGGGTAGTTGGTGAGCAGTTCTTC. Residues: CSARPRDRVVGEQFF.